This TCR beta chain derives from a study of OX40 agonist ivuxolimab in advanced cancers. General study findings and limits: The antigens recognized by the expanded peripheral T cells, that is their antigen specificity, were not determined.

Details on this clone: Its specificity is unknown.

This table comes from immunoSEQ multiplex PCR, and its TCRdb copy is limited to in-frame clones, with some not included. The sample contains about 79,000 clones, about 90% of which appear only once. This CDR3 region has 15 residues. CDR1 and CDR2 (germline): SEHNR, FQNEAQ (reference sequence). V shed 5 bases and J shed 7 bases, with 20 bases lying between them. J is TRBJ1-1 and V is TRBV7-9, with no clear D. The origin of this receptor is an adult with an advanced solid tumor such as melanoma, head and neck, liver or kidney cancer. The specimen was CD4+ or CD8+ T cells sorted from blood, collected in a trial of the OX40 agonist ivuxolimab. The CDR3 sequence is CASSTLGGRSVEAFF. CDR3 nucleotide sequence: TGTGCCAGCAGCACCCTAGGAGGGAGGTCCGTTGAAGCTTTCTTT.